The next 9 T cell receptor beta chains were all read from a single sample in a study of immune cell composition in non-small cell lung cancer. Normal lung was taken at the farthest possible site, at least 3 cm from tumour. The repertoire was sequenced with immunoSEQ multiplex PCR; TCRdb's copy has only in-frame clones and lacks some. The data contain 2,900 or so clones, 55% to 80% of them singletons. The data also belong to a second study, concerning CD4 T cells in lung cancer.

The specimen was non-adjacent lung tissue. All receptors derive from a human donor with non-small cell lung cancer.

The rearrangement links TRBV15 to TRBJ1-2, with unresolved D. Germline V gives CDR1 LNHNV, CDR2 YYDKDF (reference sequence). The CDR3 extends over 15 amino acids. V was trimmed by 1 base and J by 4 bases, leaving 13 bases between them. This chain's CDR3 is CATSRGGVSGYGYTF. The CDR3 DNA is TGTGCCACCAGCAGAGGGGGAGTCTCGGGCTATGGCTACACCTTC. The full variable domain, in which reference TRBV15 and TRBJ1-2 provide the parts outside the CDR3, is DAMVIQNPRYQVTQFGKPVTLSCSQTLNHNVMYWYQQKSSQAPKLLFHYYDKDFNNEADTPDNFQSRRPNTSFCFLDIRSPGLGDTAMYLCATSRGGVSGYGYTFGSGTRLTVV.

CDR3 protein: CASSEGLLYNEQFF. The CDR3 DNA sequence: TGTGCCAGCTCAGAGGGACTCTTATACAATGAGCAGTTCTTC. The chain recombines TRBV6-6 with TRBJ2-1, with a possible D match to TRBD2 (6 bases). The V end lost 8 bases, the J end lost 4 bases, and 15 bases lay between the germline ends. This CDR3 is 14 amino acids long. The germline V gene encodes CDR1 MNHNY and CDR2 SVGAGI (reference sequence).

The chain uses TRBV19 and TRBJ2-3, with 8 bases lining up with TRBD2. Germline CDR1 is LNHDA and CDR2 is SQIVND (reference sequence). V trimming: 1 base; J trimming: 0 bases; junction bases outside the gene matches: 0. The CDR3 runs 15 residues. CDR3 protein: CASSIAGGSTDTQYF. In nucleotides, the CDR3 is TGTGCCAGTAGTATAGCGGGGGGGAGCACAGATACGCAGTATTTT.

J is TRBJ1-3 and V is TRBV28; tentatively, D is TRBD1 (6 bases). V gave up 1 base and J gave up 4 bases, with 11 bases separating them. This CDR3 region has 15 residues. The V gene's germline CDR1 is MDHEN and CDR2 SYDVKM. CDR3 amino acids: CASSLSGDGGNTIYF. The CDR3 nucleotides read TGTGCCAGCAGTTTATCAGGGGATGGAGGAAACACCATATATTTT.

The table lists this clone with a few counts. The genes are TRBV28 and TRBJ1-4; 7 nucleotides agree with TRBD1. J lost 3 bases, V lost 5 bases, and 18 bases had no gene match. Per germline, CDR1 MDHEN and CDR2 SYDVKM. The CDR3 loop spans 19 amino acids. The CDR3 is CASSPRRDSAPGANEKLFF. CDR3 sequence (DNA): TGTGCCAGCAGTCCCCGGAGGGACAGCGCCCCAGGGGCTAATGAAAAACTGTTTTTT.

The chain employs TRBV15 and TRBJ1-2; TRBD1 is a possible D gene (6 bases). CDR1 and CDR2 (germline): LNHNV, YYDKDF (reference sequence). V lost 0 bases and J 4 bases, leaving 12 bases between the germline ends. The CDR3 is 15 residues long. The CDR3 bases are TGTGCCACCAGCAGAGATAACCAGGGGAGCTATGGCTACACCTTC. Its translation: CATSRDNQGSYGYTF.

The rearrangement joins TRBV11-2 to TRBJ2-3; 11 bases map to TRBD1. Trimming took 1 base from V and 4 from J; bases not matched to a gene: 1. The CDR3 is 15 amino acids. Germline V CDR1 and CDR2: SGHAT, FQNNGV. This chain's CDR3 is CASSLGTGGPDTQYF. The CDR3 nucleotides read TGTGCCAGCAGCTTAGGGACAGGGGGCCCAGATACGCAGTATTTT. The variable domain in full, with the rest retrieved from reference TRBV11-2 and TRBJ2-3, is EAGVAQSPRYKIIEKRQSVAFWCNPISGHATLYWYQQILGQGPKLLIQFQNNGVVDDSQLPKDRFSAERLKGVDSTLKIQPAKLEDSAVYLCASSLGTGGPDTQYFGPGTRLTVL.

The CDR3 is CASSKGTSGSVDTQYF. In DNA, the CDR3 is TGTGCCAGCAGCAAAGGGACTAGCGGGAGCGTAGATACGCAGTATTTT. V usage is TRBV21-1 and J usage is TRBJ2-3; the table's D call, TRBD2, has no DNA check behind it. TRBV21-1 is listed as a pseudogene. The CDR3 length is 16 residues.

The V call is TRBV7-2, the J call TRBJ1-3; 7 nucleotides match TRBD1. The CDR3 is 14 residues long. The germline V gene encodes CDR1 SGHTA and CDR2 FQGNSA. V trimming: 5 bases; J trimming: 5 bases; junction bases outside the gene matches: 6. CDR3 region: CASSPRQGRNTIYF. The CDR3, as DNA: TGTGCCAGCAGCCCCAGACAGGGCCGAAACACCATATATTTT. Drawing the rest from reference TRBV7-2 and TRBJ1-3, the complete variable domain is GAGVSQSPSNKVTEKGKDVELRCDPISGHTALYWYRQSLGQGLEFLIYFQGNSAPDKSGLPSDRFSAERTGGSVSTLTIQRTQQEDSAVYLCASSPRQGRNTIYFGEGSWLTVV.